A single sample is the source of the 19 T cell receptor beta chains below, sequenced in a study of blood T cell repertoires in COVID-19. Some clones are missing from TCRdb's copy, which holds only in-frame ones; the method was immunoSEQ multiplex PCR. The sample contains approximately 150,000 clones, 79% of which appear only once. The sequencing sample was made of peripheral blood. The receptors stem from a woman in her sixties or seventies with COVID-19, enrolled during active disease.

This sequence joins TRBV6-5 and TRBJ2-7; D is perhaps TRBD1 (6 bases). CDR1 and CDR2 from the germline V gene are MNHEY and SVGAGI. The CDR3 length is 16 residues. Trimming left V 0 bases short and J 1 base short, with 13 bases between. CDR3 DNA: TGTGCCAGCAGTTACTCTCGGGACAAATTATCCTACGAGCAGTACTTC. Translating gives CASSYSRDKLSYEQYF.

This clone has more than one count but fewer than ten. This rearrangement joins TRBV2 to TRBJ2-3; possible D gene TRBD2, 7 bases. There are 15 residues in the CDR3. V lost 6 bases to trimming and J lost 2 bases, with 15 bases between them. Germline CDR1 and CDR2: SNHLY and FYNNEI. The CDR3 DNA follows: TGTGCCAGCAGCCCGAGGGGGGGGTTCACAGATACGCAGTATTTT. Amino acids: CASSPRGGFTDTQYF. The full variable domain, completed using reference TRBV2 and TRBJ2-3, is EPEVTQTPSHQVTQMGQEVILRCVPISNHLYFYWYRQILGQKVEFLVSFYNNEISEKSEIFDDQFSVERPDGSNFTLKIRSTKLEDSAMYFCASSPRGGFTDTQYFGPGTRLTVL.

The chain uses TRBV7-9 and TRBJ2-1, with 7 nucleotides matching TRBD2. CDR1 is SEHNR, CDR2 FQNEAQ, per germline (reference sequence). The V gene end was trimmed by 4 bases and the J gene end by 4 bases; junction bases not matched to a gene: 7. The CDR3 extends over 15 amino acids. CDR3 amino acids: CASSSRAGPYNEQFF. The DNA of the CDR3 is TGTGCCAGCAGCTCACGAGCGGGGCCTTACAATGAGCAGTTCTTC.

This clone came up once. The chain joins TRBV7-2 to TRBJ2-5, with D possibly matching TRBD1 (6 bases). V lost 4 bases and J 3 bases, leaving 21 bases between the germline ends. The CDR3 spans 17 residues. Germline-derived CDR1 and CDR2 are SGHTA and FQGNSA. As DNA, the CDR3 is TGTGCCAGCAGCTCTCCTCCGAAGACAGGAGTAGAAGAGACCCAGTACTTC. This encodes CASSSPPKTGVEETQYF.

This chain links TRBV9 with TRBJ2-7; 7 nucleotides agree with TRBD2. The CDR3 runs 15 residues. Germline assignment: CDR1 SGDLS and CDR2 YYNGEE. Trimming removed 0 bases from V and 4 bases from J; junction bases left unmatched: 7. CDR3: CASSVGLAGTYEQYF. The CDR3 DNA reads as TGTGCCAGCAGCGTAGGGTTAGCGGGTACTTACGAGCAGTACTTC.

This clone appeared once. This sequence joins TRBV19 and TRBJ1-1; TRBD1 is a possible D gene (6 bases). Trimming removed 5 bases from V and 0 bases from J, with 10 bases in between. Germline lookup yields CDR1 LNHDA and CDR2 SQIVND (reference sequence). The CDR3 loop spans 14 amino acids. CDR3 nucleotide sequence: TGTGCCAGTAGTCCCGGACAGATGAACACTGAAGCTTTCTTT. It translates to CASSPGQMNTEAFF. The full variable domain, rest sourced from reference TRBV19 and TRBJ1-1, is DGGITQSPKYLFRKEGQNVTLSCEQNLNHDAMYWYRQDPGQGLRLIYYSQIVNDFQKGDIAEGYSVSREKKESFPLTVTSAQKNPTAFYLCASSPGQMNTEAFFGQGTRLTVV.

The chain is built from TRBV4-1 and TRBJ2-5, with 7 positions matching TRBD1. V was clipped by 1 base and J by 5 bases; unmatched bases: 4. Germline CDR1 reads MGHRA; CDR2 reads YSYEKL. This CDR3 comprises 14 residues. The CDR3 nucleotides are TGCGCCAGCAGCCAAGGGCAGGGGGTTGAGACCCAGTACTTC. Its protein is CASSQGQGVETQYF.

This rearrangement joins TRBV24-1 to TRBJ2-3; 10 positions match TRBD2. With V trimmed by 9 bases and J by 0 bases, 8 bases remained unmatched. The CDR3 loop spans 16 amino acids. Germline V gene lookup returns CDR1 KGHDR and CDR2 SFDVKD. The CDR3 DNA follows: TGTGCCACCCAAGCGGGAGGGTCTCATAGCACAGATACGCAGTATTTT. Protein: CATQAGGSHSTDTQYF.

CDR3 in amino acids: CARSIGQGARWTEAFF. In nucleotides, the CDR3 is TGTGCCAGAAGCATAGGACAGGGGGCTCGGTGGACTGAAGCTTTCTTT. J is TRBJ1-1 and V is TRBV5-3, with TRBD1 matching 11 bases. TRBV5-3 is an ORF for which the function is uncertain. The CDR3 extends over 16 amino acids. The J segment lost 5 bases and the V segment lost 4 bases, leaving 10 bases of the junction unmatched.

This clone was seen a single time. This rearrangement joins TRBV7-2 to TRBJ1-5, with D possibly TRBD1 on 5 matching bases. The CDR3 sequence is 13 residues long. The V gene lost 5 bases and the J gene lost 1 base, with 6 bases spanning the gap. Germline loops: CDR1 SGHTA, CDR2 FQGNSA. The DNA for the CDR3 is TGTGCCAGCAGCCGGGGGAGCAATCAGCCCCAGCATTTT. Translation gives CASSRGSNQPQHF. Full variable domain (outside the CDR3, taken from reference TRBV7-2 and TRBJ1-5): GAGVSQSPSNKVTEKGKDVELRCDPISGHTALYWYRQSLGQGLEFLIYFQGNSAPDKSGLPSDRFSAERTGGSVSTLTIQRTQQEDSAVYLCASSRGSNQPQHFGDGTRLSIL.

The chain joins TRBV27 to TRBJ1-6; possible D gene TRBD1, 5 bases. Germline V gene data show CDR1 as MNHEY and CDR2 as SMNVEV (reference sequence). This CDR3 has 15 amino acids. Deletions cut 5 bases from V and 9 bases from J, with 17 bases between. DNA for the CDR3: TGTGCCAGCAGTGCCCTATTGGGGGGGAGTTCACCCCTCCACTTT. Translation gives CASSALLGGSSPLHF.

CDR3 amino acids: CASSQDLLATSTDTQYF. CDR3 nucleotides: TGTGCCAGCAGCCAAGACCTACTAGCGACTAGCACAGATACGCAGTATTTT. The J gene is TRBJ2-3, the V gene TRBV3-1 (or the pseudogene TRBV3-2); 7 bases match TRBD2. The V gene end was trimmed by 0 bases and the J gene end by 0 bases; junction bases not matched to a gene: 6. CDR3 length: 17 amino acids. Germline V lookup: CDR1 LGHDT, CDR2 YNNKEL (reference sequence).

CDR3 in DNA: TGTGCCAGCAGTCCTCCTAGGTTGGACACTGAAGCTTTCTTT. As protein: CASSPPRLDTEAFF. V usage is TRBV6-4 and J usage is TRBJ1-1; D ambiguous. Germline V gene lookup returns CDR1 MRHNA and CDR2 SNTAGT. This CDR3 is 14 amino acids long. Trimming shortened V by 5 bases and J by 3 bases, and 13 bases separated the two germline ends.

The rearrangement links TRBV7-8 to TRBJ1-5; 7 nucleotides align to TRBD1. CDR1 is SGHVS, CDR2 FQNEAQ, per germline. The CDR3 covers 13 residues. Trimming removed 4 bases from V and 8 bases from J; junction bases left unmatched: 5. CDR3 DNA: TGTGCCAGCAGCTCTACAGGGGTTGAGCCCCAGCATTTT. Amino acids: CASSSTGVEPQHF.

The chain joins TRBV27 to TRBJ1-6; possible D gene TRBD1, 6 bases. The CDR3 is made up of 15 amino acids. Germline V lookup: CDR1 MNHEY, CDR2 SMNVEV (reference sequence). V was trimmed by 5 bases and J by 10 bases, leaving 18 bases between them. The CDR3 loop is CASSPQGHLLSPLHF. The CDR3 coding sequence is TGTGCCAGCAGTCCCCAGGGACACCTACTCTCACCCCTCCACTTT.

The chain recombines TRBV7-2 with TRBJ2-3, with D tentatively TRBD2 (6 bases). The CDR3 has 15 residues. CDR1 SGHTA and CDR2 FQGNSA come from the germline V gene. V lost 4 bases, J lost 2 bases, and 13 bases lay in between. The CDR3: CASSWGGEITDTQYF. CDR3 nucleotides: TGTGCCAGCAGCTGGGGCGGGGAGATCACAGATACGCAGTATTTT.

There are a few counts of this clone. V gene TRBV19 combines with J gene TRBJ1-1; D perhaps matches TRBD1 (6 bases). Germline assignment: CDR1 LNHDA and CDR2 SQIVND (reference sequence). Trimming left V 4 bases short and J 1 base short, with 7 bases between. CDR3 length: 13 residues. In nucleotides, the CDR3 is TGTGCCAGTAGTACAGGGGCGAACACTGAAGCTTTCTTT. Its translation: CASSTGANTEAFF.

This clone was seen only once. CDR3 in DNA: TGCGCCAGCAGCCTAACCGGGATGGCCACAGATACGCAGTATTTT. Its translation: CASSLTGMATDTQYF. The chain couples TRBV4-3 to TRBJ2-3; D is perhaps TRBD2 (5 bases). The germline V gene encodes CDR1 LGHNA and CDR2 YSLEER. The CDR3 sequence is 15 residues long. The V gene lost 4 bases and the J gene lost 2 bases, with 13 bases spanning the gap.

This chain joins TRBV3-1 (or the pseudogene TRBV3-2) and TRBJ2-7; 12 nucleotides line up with TRBD1. Trimming removed 5 bases from V and 5 bases from J; junction bases left unmatched: 4. This CDR3 has 14 residues. Germline V CDR1 and CDR2: LGHDT, YNNKEL (reference sequence). The CDR3 nucleotides read TGTGCCAGCAGCAAGGGACAGGGGGCGAACGAGCAGTACGTC. As protein: CASSKGQGANEQYV.